This is a list of T cell receptor beta chains from one sample in a study of blood T cell repertoires in COVID-19. Sequencing used immunoSEQ multiplex PCR; TCRdb keeps in-frame clones, though not all of them. The sample yields about 110,000 clones, 71% seen once. The sample was peripheral blood. Source of these receptors: a human donor with acute or convalescent COVID-19. The donor label of this sample is uncertain. Each CDR3 is given with its conserved first and last residue. Each record gives: J gene, clone size, V gene, D gene, CDR3 protein, CDR3 DNA. A D gene is named only where the DNA matches it firmly. Not all rows give a size; the values are once, few, many and, for expanded clones, a class.

J: TRBJ1-2
size: -
V: TRBV2
D: TRBD1
CDR3: CARGGQGGAGSYGYTF
DNA: TGTGCCAGGGGGGGACAGGGAGGGGCTGGTTCCTATGGCTACACCTTC

J: TRBJ2-1
size: -
V: TRBV19
D: -
CDR3: CASSIDRRNEQFF
DNA: TGTGCCAGTAGTATCGACAGGCGGAATGAGCAGTTCTTC

J: TRBJ2-3
size: -
V: TRBV24-1
D: TRBD1
CDR3: CATRSGQGTDTQYF
DNA: TGTGCCACCCGCTCGGGACAGGGAACAGATACGCAGTATTTT

J: TRBJ1-2
size: once
V: TRBV6-6
D: -
CDR3: CASSFTGQYGYTF
DNA: TGTGCCAGCAGTTTCACGGGACAATATGGCTACACCTTC

J: TRBJ1-6
size: medium-sized
V: TRBV2
D: TRBD1
CDR3: CASSERGQGGNSPLHF
DNA: TGTGCCAGCAGTGAGCGGGGACAGGGGGGTAATTCACCCCTCCACTTT

J: TRBJ1-6
size: few
V: TRBV5-1
D: TRBD1
CDR3: CASSYGQEYYNSPLHF
DNA: TGCGCCAGCAGCTACGGACAGGAGTACTATAATTCACCCCTCCACTTT

J: TRBJ2-7
size: -
V: TRBV7-9
D: -
CDR3: CASSPLYEQYF
DNA: TGTGCCAGCAGCCCCCTTTACGAGCAGTACTTC

J: TRBJ2-1
size: few
V: TRBV11-3
D: TRBD1
CDR3: CASSQNRGQVFF
DNA: TGTGCCAGCAGCCAAAACAGGGGGCAGGTGTTCTTC

J: TRBJ1-2
size: -
V: TRBV19
D: -
CDR3: CASMDTYYGYTF
DNA: TGTGCCAGTATGGACACTTACTATGGCTACACCTTC

J: TRBJ1-1
size: -
V: TRBV15
D: -
CDR3: CATSRERVTAEAFF
DNA: TGTGCCACCAGCAGAGAAAGGGTGACAGCTGAAGCTTTCTTT

J: TRBJ1-3
size: -
V: TRBV10-3
D: -
CDR3: CAISRLSSGNTIYF
DNA: TGTGCCATCAGCAGACTGAGCTCTGGAAACACCATATATTTT

J: TRBJ1-2
size: -
V: TRBV6-5
D: TRBD1
CDR3: CASRTQGAWVYGYTF
DNA: TGTGCCAGCAGGACACAGGGGGCCTGGGTCTATGGCTACACCTTC

J: TRBJ1-2
size: -
V: TRBV9
D: -
CDR3: CASSPPGGNYGYTF
DNA: TGTGCCAGCAGCCCTCCGGGTGGGAACTATGGCTACACCTTC

J: TRBJ2-5
size: once
V: TRBV3-1/TRBV3-2
D: TRBD2
CDR3: CASSRGLAGGPVLLQETQYF
DNA: TGTGCCAGCAGCCGGGGACTAGCGGGGGGGCCGGTTCTTTTACAAGAGACCCAGTACTTC

J: TRBJ2-7
size: -
V: TRBV19
D: TRBD1
CDR3: CASSIVAGGRNEQYF
DNA: TGTGCCAGTAGTATAGTAGCAGGGGGCAGGAACGAGCAGTACTTC

J: TRBJ2-7
size: -
V: TRBV13
D: -
CDR3: CASSLGRTAYEQYF
DNA: TGTGCCAGCAGCTTAGGCCGGACAGCTTACGAGCAGTACTTC

J: TRBJ1-5
size: -
V: TRBV18
D: -
CDR3: CASSLQGDQPQHF
DNA: TGTGCCAGCTCACTACAGGGAGATCAGCCCCAGCATTTT

J: TRBJ2-3
size: -
V: TRBV3-1/TRBV3-2
D: TRBD2
CDR3: CASSQAGLAGSTDTQYF
DNA: TGTGCCAGCAGCCAAGCTGGACTAGCGGGGAGCACAGATACGCAGTATTTT

J: TRBJ1-6
size: once
V: TRBV5-4
D: -
CDR3: CASSLDPGRDSPLHF
DNA: TGTGCCAGCAGCTTGGACCCAGGGAGGGATTCACCCCTCCACTTT

J: TRBJ2-1
size: -
V: TRBV4-1
D: -
CDR3: CASSHLDSRYEQFF
DNA: TGCGCCAGCAGCCACCTTGACAGTCGATATGAGCAGTTCTTC

J: TRBJ2-3
size: -
V: TRBV18
D: -
CDR3: CASSPPGAASTDTQYF
DNA: TGTGCCAGCTCACCACCTGGAGCGGCCAGCACAGATACGCAGTATTTT

J: TRBJ1-2
size: -
V: TRBV9
D: TRBD1
CDR3: CASSALQGIYGYTF
DNA: TGTGCCAGCAGCGCGCTACAGGGGATCTATGGCTACACCTTC

J: TRBJ2-7
size: -
V: TRBV29-1
D: -
CDR3: CSVEGQSYEQYF
DNA: TGCAGCGTTGAAGGGCAGTCCTACGAGCAGTACTTC

J: TRBJ2-1
size: few
V: TRBV7-9
D: TRBD2
CDR3: CASSLALWTSGSYNEQFF
DNA: TGTGCCAGCAGCTTAGCCTTATGGACTAGCGGATCCTACAATGAGCAGTTCTTC

J: TRBJ2-2
size: -
V: TRBV4-2
D: TRBD1
CDR3: CASSHLATGSYPNTGELFF
DNA: TGTGCCAGCAGCCACCTCGCGACAGGGTCCTATCCGAACACCGGGGAGCTGTTTTTT

J: TRBJ1-4
size: -
V: TRBV28
D: TRBD1
CDR3: CASRLQGAGEKLFF
DNA: TGTGCCAGCAGGCTACAGGGGGCCGGTGAAAAACTGTTTTTT

J: TRBJ1-6
size: -
V: TRBV18
D: -
CDR3: CASSPPSAPLHF
DNA: TGTGCCAGCTCACCACCCTCGGCACCCCTCCACTTT

J: TRBJ1-3
size: -
V: TRBV5-1
D: -
CDR3: CASSWGSGQTGNTIYF
DNA: TGCGCCAGCAGCTGGGGCTCCGGGCAGACGGGAAACACCATATATTTT

J: TRBJ2-2
size: -
V: TRBV5-1
D: TRBD1
CDR3: CASSPRTGWTGELFF
DNA: TGCGCCAGCAGCCCCAGGACAGGGTGGACCGGGGAGCTGTTTTTT

J: TRBJ1-1
size: -
V: TRBV27
D: -
CDR3: CASSRRDHTEAFF
DNA: TGTGCCAGCAGTCGGAGGGACCACACTGAAGCTTTCTTT

J: TRBJ2-7
size: -
V: TRBV14
D: TRBD1
CDR3: CASSRQGGYEQYF
DNA: TGTGCCAGCAGCCGACAGGGGGGATACGAGCAGTACTTC

J: TRBJ1-2
size: few
V: TRBV24-1
D: -
CDR3: CATSDRDNNYGYTF
DNA: TGTGCCACCAGTGACCGAGACAATAACTATGGCTACACCTTC

J: TRBJ2-5
size: -
V: TRBV11-2
D: -
CDR3: CASSLVLGAQYF
DNA: TGTGCCAGCAGCTTAGTGTTAGGGGCCCAGTACTTC

J: TRBJ2-1
size: once
V: TRBV5-1
D: TRBD1
CDR3: CASSVQGAYNEQFF
DNA: TGCGCCAGCAGCGTACAGGGGGCCTACAATGAGCAGTTCTTC

J: TRBJ1-3
size: once
V: TRBV5-6
D: TRBD1
CDR3: CASSIRGTGNTIYF
DNA: TGTGCCAGCAGCATCAGGGGGACTGGAAACACCATATATTTT

J: TRBJ2-5
size: -
V: TRBV18
D: -
CDR3: CASSPLVQYGQETQYF
DNA: TGTGCCAGCTCACCACTTGTTCAGTATGGCCAAGAGACCCAGTACTTC

J: TRBJ1-2
size: -
V: TRBV5-8
D: TRBD1
CDR3: CASSHGGTGFQTGYTF
DNA: TGTGCCAGCAGCCACGGGGGGACAGGGTTTCAGACTGGCTACACCTTC

J: TRBJ2-7
size: -
V: TRBV21-1
D: -
CDR3: CATGSGGAPYEQYF
DNA: TGTGCCACCGGGAGCGGGGGGGCCCCCTACGAGCAGTACTTC

J: TRBJ2-1
size: -
V: TRBV6-5
D: -
CDR3: CAMLRGYNEQFF
DNA: TGTGCCATGCTCAGGGGTTACAATGAGCAGTTCTTC

J: TRBJ2-1
size: -
V: TRBV5-5
D: -
CDR3: CATTPGLVFYNEQFF
DNA: TGTGCCACGACCCCGGGACTCGTCTTTTACAATGAGCAGTTCTTC

J: TRBJ1-2
size: once
V: TRBV10-1
D: -
CDR3: CASRGANYGYTF
DNA: TGCGCCAGCAGGGGAGCTAACTATGGCTACACCTTC

J: TRBJ1-4
size: -
V: TRBV5-6
D: TRBD1
CDR3: CASSRTGTGGEKLFF
DNA: TGTGCCAGCAGCCGAACCGGGACAGGGGGCGAGAAACTGTTTTTT

J: TRBJ1-2
size: -
V: TRBV7-8
D: -
CDR3: CASSLVFRAYEGYTF
DNA: TGTGCCAGCAGCTTAGTTTTCAGGGCATATGAAGGCTACACCTTC

J: TRBJ1-3
size: -
V: TRBV4-1
D: -
CDR3: CASSRSAQGSGNTIYF
DNA: TGCGCCAGCAGCCGATCCGCTCAGGGATCAGGAAACACCATATATTTT

J: TRBJ2-3
size: -
V: TRBV5-1
D: -
CDR3: CASSSDSPSSTQYF
DNA: TGCGCCAGCAGCTCGGACAGCCCCTCATCTACGCAGTATTTT

J: TRBJ1-6
size: -
V: TRBV5-4
D: -
CDR3: CASSLDQGSLHF
DNA: TGTGCCAGCAGCCTCGATCAGGGATCCCTCCACTTT

J: TRBJ1-1
size: -
V: TRBV25-1
D: TRBD1
CDR3: CASSAAGGNTEAFF
DNA: TGTGCCAGCAGTGCGGCAGGGGGGAACACTGAAGCTTTCTTT

J: TRBJ1-1
size: -
V: TRBV4-1
D: -
CDR3: CASSQTPLNTEAFF
DNA: TGCGCCAGCAGCCAGACACCCCTCAACACTGAAGCTTTCTTT

J: TRBJ1-2
size: -
V: TRBV27
D: -
CDR3: CASSLRQPGSNYGYTF
DNA: TGTGCCAGCAGTTTAAGACAGCCGGGCTCTAACTATGGCTACACCTTC

J: TRBJ2-2
size: few
V: TRBV3-1/TRBV3-2
D: TRBD2
CDR3: CASSLGGARTGELFF
DNA: TGTGCCAGCAGCCTCGGGGGGGCTAGGACCGGGGAGCTGTTTTTT

J: TRBJ1-2
size: -
V: TRBV10-2
D: TRBD1
CDR3: CASSPQGDYGYTF
DNA: TGCGCCAGCAGCCCTCAGGGGGACTATGGCTACACCTTC

J: TRBJ1-1
size: few
V: TRBV5-1
D: -
CDR3: CASSLAPNTEAFF
DNA: TGCGCCAGCAGCTTAGCCCCGAACACTGAAGCTTTCTTT

J: TRBJ2-2
size: -
V: TRBV30
D: -
CDR3: CAWSGGGVGGELFF
DNA: TGTGCCTGGAGTGGTGGGGGCGTTGGCGGGGAGCTGTTTTTT

J: TRBJ1-2
size: -
V: TRBV4-1
D: TRBD1
CDR3: CASSQDLTGYRGDHGYTF
DNA: TGCGCCAGCAGCCAAGATCTGACCGGTTACAGGGGGGATCATGGCTACACCTTC

J: TRBJ2-1
size: -
V: TRBV11-3
D: TRBD1
CDR3: CASSLGTGDEQFF
DNA: TGTGCCAGCAGCCTAGGGACAGGGGATGAGCAGTTCTTC

J: TRBJ2-7
size: -
V: TRBV7-8
D: TRBD1
CDR3: CASSSPPDRAFGYEQYF
DNA: TGTGCCAGCAGCTCGCCACCGGACAGGGCTTTTGGCTACGAGCAGTACTTC

J: TRBJ1-1
size: -
V: TRBV10-3
D: -
CDR3: CAISAESWTAGTEAFF
DNA: TGTGCCATCAGTGCCGAGTCGTGGACCGCGGGGACTGAAGCTTTCTTT

J: TRBJ1-3
size: few
V: TRBV7-2
D: -
CDR3: CASSLWGGLSGNTIYF
DNA: TGTGCCAGCAGCTTATGGGGGGGGCTCTCTGGAAACACCATATATTTT

J: TRBJ1-5
size: few
V: TRBV6-5
D: TRBD1
CDR3: CASSRDRVPQPQHF
DNA: TGTGCCAGCAGTCGGGACAGGGTCCCTCAGCCCCAGCATTTT